This entry describes one TCR beta chain. Its antigen is unknown. Base qualities are not recorded, but no much larger clone differs from it by a single base. This sample was taken from a study of T cell changes during pregnancy in multiple sclerosis (dated by TCRdb to about 2019). In the study overall: The study examined how the T cell repertoire changed over the course of pregnancy in women with multiple sclerosis.

The protocol used for the library was the immunoSEQ multiplex PCR assay. Imported from immuneACCESS, the table was reduced by TCRdb to in-frame sequences with V and J called. These copies leave out some clones; in studies compared against another copy, an unresolved V gene accounts for under half, and the cause of the remainder is not known. The sample profile shows tens of thousands of clones; roughly nine tenths of them were found once. About 8.4% of the sample is taken by the ten largest. The CDR3 goes from the cysteine to the phenylalanine over 16 residues. Only the CDR3 DNA stays, 48 bases, in frame from base 1.

The sample was CD8+ T cells from peripheral blood mononuclear cells, taken after pregnancy. The receptor was derived from a female donor with multiple sclerosis, enrolled in a pregnancy study. The rearrangement joined TRBV7-5 to TRBJ2-2; TRBD1, the D gene given by the table, was not confirmed from the DNA. TRBV7-5 is recorded as a pseudogene. This receptor carries the CDR3 CARSLGPTGIPGELFF. The DNA reads as follows: TGTGCCAGAAGCTTGGGGCCGACAGGGATCCCCGGGGAGCTGTTTTTT.